The clone carrying this T cell receptor beta chain was counted ten times or more. Its specificity is unknown. The data are from a study of human T cells and chemical hapten exposure. Whole-study findings and limits: Alopecia in the donors means their immune response may deviate from healthy people's. TCRs exceeding a frequency of 1 in 1000 stayed unchanged under DPC sensitization.

Germline V gene lookup returns CDR1 LGHNA and CDR2 YNFKEQ. Unmatched junction bases numbered 11, after V lost 0 bases and J lost 1 base. The CDR3 consists of 20 residues. As for time point: patch test 3, about 24 weeks after DPC sensitization. This sample's treatment: therapeutic diphenylcyclopropenone sensitization with weekly scalp DPC. Drawing of blood took place ahead of applying each patch test. One entry per CDR3 protein results from TCRdb running MiXCR on the RACE reads. The sample holds 75,000 to 90,000 distinct CDR3 sequences, roughly a tenth seen once. The V call is TRBV4-2, the J call TRBJ1-4; 10 positions agree with TRBD1. This receptor was identified in a woman aged 45 to 65 with alopecia areata. Some clones in this sample may be carry-over from other donors' samples. The sequencing here drew on whole blood, taken in connection with sensitization to the hapten diphenylcyclopropenone (DPC). The CDR3 DNA is TGTGCCAGCAGCCAAGACCCCGCGACAGGGGGCGGCCGAACTAATGAAAAACTGTTTTTT. This codes for CASSQDPATGGGRTNEKLFF.